A single sample gave rise to the 9 T cell receptor beta chains below, sequenced in a study of blood T cell repertoires in COVID-19. Clones were sequenced by immunoSEQ multiplex PCR, and TCRdb holds only the in-frame ones, with some missing. The sample yields 80,000 or so clones, roughly 77% seen once. What was sequenced was peripheral blood. The receptor set was obtained from a man between 45 and 60 years old with active or convalescent COVID-19.

The chain uses TRBV19 and TRBJ2-1, with 9 bases aligning to TRBD1. Unmatched junction bases numbered 14, after V lost 5 bases and J lost 9 bases. Germline CDR1 reads LNHDA; CDR2 reads SQIVND (reference sequence). This CDR3 has 16 amino acids. CDR3 in amino acids: CASSGRDRAKITEQFF. The CDR3 nucleotides are TGTGCCAGTAGTGGCCGGGACAGGGCGAAAATCACTGAGCAGTTCTTC.

The rearrangement uses TRBV15 and TRBJ2-7; D is undetermined. CDR1 and CDR2 from the germline V gene are LNHNV and YYDKDF (reference sequence). The CDR3 is 12 residues long. V was cut by 5 bases and J by 1 base, with 6 bases left in between. The CDR3 coding sequence is TGTGCCACCAGCTCGGGTTCCTACGAGCAGTACTTC. Amino acids: CATSSGSYEQYF.

This chain joins TRBV7-8 and TRBJ2-5, with a weak D call TRBD2 (5 bases). CDR1 is SGHVS and CDR2 is FQNEAQ in the germline V gene. CDR3 size: 15 residues. The V end lost 3 bases, the J end lost 2 bases, and 13 bases lay between the germline ends. This CDR3 reads CASSFGGPTQETQYF. The CDR3 bases are TGTGCCAGCAGCTTTGGCGGGCCCACACAAGAGACCCAGTACTTC.

In its sample, this clone was seen a few times. The rearrangement uses TRBV2 and TRBJ2-1; a weak D match, TRBD1 (6 bases). V lost 6 bases to trimming and J lost 0 bases, with 15 bases between them. Germline CDR1 SNHLY, CDR2 FYNNEI. The CDR3 runs to 16 residues. This CDR3 reads CASSSRTASSYNEQFF. As DNA, the CDR3 is TGTGCCAGCAGCTCCCGGACAGCTAGCTCCTACAATGAGCAGTTCTTC.

V gene TRBV20-1 combines with J gene TRBJ2-1; TRBD2 aligns across 8 bases. The CDR3 length is 14 residues. The J segment lost 7 bases and the V segment lost 3 bases, leaving 8 bases of the junction unmatched. Germline V gene sequence: CDR1 DFQATT, CDR2 SNEGSKA (reference sequence). The DNA of the CDR3 is TGCAGTGCTAGTGCGTCTAGCGGGCCGAATGAGCAGTTCTTC. This gives the protein CSASASSGPNEQFF.

V gene TRBV5-6 combines with J gene TRBJ1-1, with TRBD1 identical over 9 bases. After removal of 3 bases from V and 1 base from J, the junction contained 10 bases not matched to a gene. The CDR3 covers 17 residues. Germline V gives CDR1 SGHDT, CDR2 YYEEEE. CDR3 nucleotide sequence: TGTGCCAGCAGCTCAGACCGGGACAGGGTGGAGAACACTGAAGCTTTCTTT. This encodes CASSSDRDRVENTEAFF.

This clone showed up just once. The rearrangement links TRBV5-1 to TRBJ1-1; 7 bases are shared with TRBD1. Germline-derived CDR1 and CDR2 are SGHRS and YFSETQ. The CDR3 runs to 15 residues. V trimming: 2 bases; J trimming: 0 bases; junction bases outside the gene matches: 4. CDR3 in amino acids: CASSLGQEMNTEAFF. DNA of the CDR3: TGCGCCAGCAGCTTAGGACAGGAGATGAACACTGAAGCTTTCTTT.

The gene calls are TRBV7-3 and TRBJ1-2, with D perhaps TRBD1 (6 bases). This CDR3 contains 14 residues. Per the germline V gene, CDR1 is SGHTA and CDR2 is FQGTGA. V was trimmed by 8 bases and J by 0 bases, leaving 13 bases between them. The CDR3 sequence is CASGQGQTNYGYTF. The CDR3 DNA reads as TGTGCCAGCGGACAAGGACAGACTAACTATGGCTACACCTTC.

The chain links TRBV7-9 to TRBJ1-1; D possibly corresponds to TRBD1 (5 bases). Trimming took 0 bases from V and 5 from J, leaving 13 bases between them. From germline, CDR1 is SEHNR and CDR2 FQNEAQ (reference sequence). CDR3 length equals 15 residues. The CDR3 coding sequence is TGTGCCAGCAGCTTAGCCGACCTGGGGGGGACTGAAGCTTTCTTT. It is translated as CASSLADLGGTEAFF.